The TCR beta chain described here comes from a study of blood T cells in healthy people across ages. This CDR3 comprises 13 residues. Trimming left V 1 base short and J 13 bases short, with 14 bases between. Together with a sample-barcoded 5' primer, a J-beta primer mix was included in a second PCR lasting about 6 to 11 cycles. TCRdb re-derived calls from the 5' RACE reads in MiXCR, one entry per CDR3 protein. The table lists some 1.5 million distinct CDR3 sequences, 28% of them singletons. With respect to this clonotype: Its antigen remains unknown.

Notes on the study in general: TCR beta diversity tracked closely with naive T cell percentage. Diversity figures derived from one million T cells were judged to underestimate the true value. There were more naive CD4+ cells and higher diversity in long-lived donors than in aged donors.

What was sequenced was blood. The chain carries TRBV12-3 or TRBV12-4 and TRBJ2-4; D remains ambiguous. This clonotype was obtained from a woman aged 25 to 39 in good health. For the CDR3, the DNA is TGTGCCAGCAGTTTAGATATTGGCAATGAGCAGTACTTC. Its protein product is CASSLDIGNEQYF.